The following is a TCR beta chain sequence with its context. Its antigen remains unknown. The sample originates from a study of radiotherapy plus CTLA-4 blockade in lung cancer. Background on the study: For 15% to 20% of patients, objective responses occurred, and approximately 31% had disease control. Study-wide points: Response, reportedly, was best predicted by interferon-beta along with early blood T cell clone dynamics. The study found tumor-derived TCR clones expanded in blood after radiotherapy plus ipilimumab.

The protocol was immunoSEQ multiplex PCR, while the TCRdb copy is restricted to in-frame clones and leaves out a portion. This sample has about 98,000 clones, with 82% found just once. Lung cancer patients with chemo-refractory metastatic non-small-cell disease were given focal radiation plus CTLA-4 blockade with ipilimumab. CDR1 GTSNPN and CDR2 SVGIG come from the germline V gene (reference sequence). The CDR3 loop spans 14 amino acids. V was clipped by 0 bases and J by 2 bases, with 9 bases between them. The genes are TRBV30 and TRBJ2-3; D unresolved. The source material was peripheral blood, sampled from a patient treated with radiotherapy plus ipilimumab. The TCR sequence derives from a human donor with non-small cell lung cancer who had a partial response to radiotherapy plus ipilimumab. The CDR3: CAWSVRSSTDTQYF. The CDR3 bases are TGTGCCTGGAGTGTAAGGAGTTCCACAGATACGCAGTATTTT.